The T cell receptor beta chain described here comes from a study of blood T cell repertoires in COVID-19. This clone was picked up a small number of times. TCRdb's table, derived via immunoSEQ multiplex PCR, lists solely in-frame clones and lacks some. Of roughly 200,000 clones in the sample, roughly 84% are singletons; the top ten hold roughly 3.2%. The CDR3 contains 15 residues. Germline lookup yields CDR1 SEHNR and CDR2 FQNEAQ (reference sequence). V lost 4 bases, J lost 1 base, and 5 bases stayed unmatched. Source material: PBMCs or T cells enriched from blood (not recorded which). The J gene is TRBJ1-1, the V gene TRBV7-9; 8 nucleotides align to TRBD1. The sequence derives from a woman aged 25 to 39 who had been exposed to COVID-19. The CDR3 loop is CASSSHTGGNTEAFF. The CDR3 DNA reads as TGTGCCAGCAGCTCACATACAGGGGGGAACACTGAAGCTTTCTTT.